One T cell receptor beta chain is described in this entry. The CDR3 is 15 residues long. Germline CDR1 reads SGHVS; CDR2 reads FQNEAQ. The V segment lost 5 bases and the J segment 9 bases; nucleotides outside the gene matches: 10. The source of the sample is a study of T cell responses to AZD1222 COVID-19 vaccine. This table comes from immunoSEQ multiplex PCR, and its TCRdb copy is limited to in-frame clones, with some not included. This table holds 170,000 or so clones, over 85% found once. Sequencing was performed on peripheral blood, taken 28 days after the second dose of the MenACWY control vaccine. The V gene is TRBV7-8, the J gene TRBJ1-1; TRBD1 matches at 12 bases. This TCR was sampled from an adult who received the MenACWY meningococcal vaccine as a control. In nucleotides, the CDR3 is TGTGCCAGCAGCACCCAACCGGGACAGGGGGCCAAAGCTTTCTTT. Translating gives CASSTQPGQGAKAFF. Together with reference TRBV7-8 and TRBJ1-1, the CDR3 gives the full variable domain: GAGVSQSPRYKVAKRGQDVALRCDPISGHVSLFWYQQALGQGPEFLTYFQNEAQLDKSGLPSDRFFAERPEGSVSTLKIQRTQQEDSAVYLCASSTQPGQGAKAFFGQGTRLTVV.